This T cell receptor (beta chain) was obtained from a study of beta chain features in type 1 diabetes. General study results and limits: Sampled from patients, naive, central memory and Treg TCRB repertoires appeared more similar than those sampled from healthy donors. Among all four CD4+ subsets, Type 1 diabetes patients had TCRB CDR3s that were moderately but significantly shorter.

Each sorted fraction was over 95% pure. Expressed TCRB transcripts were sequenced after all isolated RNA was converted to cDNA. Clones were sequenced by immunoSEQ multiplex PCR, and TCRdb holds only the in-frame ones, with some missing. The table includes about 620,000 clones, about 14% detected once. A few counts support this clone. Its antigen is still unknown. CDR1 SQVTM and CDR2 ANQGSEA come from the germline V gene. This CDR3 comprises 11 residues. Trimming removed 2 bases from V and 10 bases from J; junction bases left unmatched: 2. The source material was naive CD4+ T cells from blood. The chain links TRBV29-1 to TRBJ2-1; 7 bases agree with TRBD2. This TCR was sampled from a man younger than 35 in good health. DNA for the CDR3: TGCAGCGTTGAACTAGCGGCCGAGCAGTTCTTC. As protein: CSVELAAEQFF.